This record concerns one TCR beta chain sequence. Its antigen is unidentified. TCRalpha and TCRbeta cDNA went through two nested PCRs of roughly 15 and 9 cycles. Each CDR3 protein gets one entry in TCRdb, which reprocessed the 5' RACE reads and gives no DNA. Its clone listing holds more than 350,000 distinct CDR3 sequences. The sample originates from a study of monozygotic twins with inflammatory bowel disease. Study-level points and caveats: It was in IBD patients that TCRbeta diversity (inverse Simpson) was lower than in healthy co-twins.

The germline V gene has CDR1 MNHEY and CDR2 SVGAGI. The CDR3 runs to 14 residues. The chain uses TRBV6-5 and TRBJ1-1. This TCR was sampled from a human donor with ulcerative colitis or Crohn's disease, or a healthy co-twin of an affected twin (not recorded which). The specimen was blood. This CDR3 is CASSYSGVGTEAFF.